The sequence of this TCR beta chain was determined in a study of early T cells in non-severe SARS-CoV-2 infection. Study in general: Sequencing targeted bulk RNA from unsorted whole blood, leaving chains unpaired.

This clonotype showed up many times. Its antigen is unidentified. The TCR library protocol was used to attach unique molecular identifiers. These identifiers were attached to individual cDNA molecules. TCRdb re-called the 5' RACE reads through MiXCR, storing one row per CDR3 protein. Among some 66,000 distinct CDR3 sequences listed, 9.5% to 15% were seen once. General study findings and limits: Private and CD4 specificities were missed by VDJdb matching, which favored anti-spike CD8 responses.

This sequence originates from an adult who was a healthcare worker with PCR-confirmed SARS-CoV-2 infection or an uninfected control (not recorded which). Sequences were obtained from whole blood.

CDR3 protein: CASSYLTENQPQHF. CDR3 in DNA: TGTGCCAGCAGTTACTTGACAGAGAATCAGCCCCAGCATTTT. The chain joins TRBV6-2 or TRBV6-3 to TRBJ1-5; weak D call: TRBD1 (5 bases). CDR3 length equals 14 residues. Looked up from germline, CDR1 is MNHEY and CDR2 is SVGEGT. The ends were cut back, 1 base at V and 4 bases at J, with 8 bases in the middle.